The present T cell receptor beta chain was sequenced within a study of shared clonotypes between healthy human individuals. Study in general: Donors, aged 18 to 49, were a couple of women and three men. Per donor, three plates held CD4 naive cells, three held CD4 memory, two held CD8 naive and one held CD8 memory. Broader study findings: As a rule, naive subsets had a larger estimated richness than memory subsets.

There were no recent acute infections or vaccinations among the donors, who were healthy HIV-negative adults. V trimming: 7 bases; J trimming: 2 bases; junction bases outside the gene matches: 7. The CDR3 covers 18 residues. CDR1 SNHLY and CDR2 FYNNEI come from the germline V gene. As to this clone: Its antigen is not identified.

Assay: immunoSEQ multiplex PCR; the TCRdb copy retains only in-frame clones and omits some. The repertoire holds approximately 2.4 million clones, with about 94% as singletons. Sequenced sample: naive CD4+ T cells sorted from blood. Subset given: CD45RA+ positively selected. The TCR was taken from a man between 18 and 29 years old in good health. The chain uses TRBV2 and TRBJ2-6, with 14 bases fitting TRBD2. The CDR3 is CASKGTSGRDTGANVLTF. In nucleotides, the CDR3 is TGTGCCAGCAAAGGGACTAGCGGGAGAGATACTGGGGCCAACGTCCTGACTTTC.